The rows below give T cell receptor beta chains drawn from one sample of a study of cytomegalovirus exposure and HLA in healthy donors. Measured with immunoSEQ multiplex PCR; TCRdb has only the in-frame clones, and not every one. The sample has over 150,000 clones; approximately 80% are singletons. The sample was PBMCs. The receptors stem from a woman between 40 and 50 years old in good health and CMV-seropositive. Each CDR3 is given with its conserved first and last residue. The order of the fields is V gene, J gene, clone size, D gene, CDR3 DNA, CDR3 protein. A D gene is named only where the DNA matches it firmly. Clone size appears in some rows only: once, few, many, or a class for an expanded clone.

TRBV10-2	TRBJ2-3	.	TRBD1	TGCGCCACTACGGACAGGGGGCTTAGGGATACGCAGTATTTT	CATTDRGLRDTQYF
TRBV5-1	TRBJ2-5	.	TRBD2	TGCGCCTGCCAGAGGCTAGCGGACGGGGTAGAGACCCAGTACTTC	CACQRLADGVETQYF
TRBV4-3	TRBJ2-6	.	.	TGCGCCAGCAGCCAGTTCACTTCCTCTGGGGCCAACGTCCTGACTTTC	CASSQFTSSGANVLTF
TRBV5-1	TRBJ2-6	.	.	TGCGCCAGCAGCCCTTCGCGCGGAGGGGTCTCTGGGGCCAACGTCCTGACTTTC	CASSPSRGGVSGANVLTF
TRBV5-6	TRBJ2-1	.	TRBD2	TGTGCCAGCAGCATTGGCCTAGCGGGGGCCCACAATGAGCAGTTCTTC	CASSIGLAGAHNEQFF
TRBV10-2	TRBJ2-5	few	.	TGCGCCAGCAGTAGGACACGCCAAGAGACCCAGTACTTC	CASSRTRQETQYF
TRBV5-6	TRBJ2-1	.	TRBD2	TGTGCCAGCAGCTTGACAGCGGGGGGTGGTGAGCAGTTCTTC	CASSLTAGGGEQFF
TRBV6-4	TRBJ1-2	.	.	TGTGCCAGCAGTGACTCGTCCGGGGTTACGGGCTACACCTTC	CASSDSSGVTGYTF
TRBV6-1	TRBJ2-5	.	.	TGTGCCAGCAGTGAAGTCCTCGAGGAGACCCAGTACTTC	CASSEVLEETQYF
TRBV19	TRBJ1-2	few	TRBD1	TGTGCCAGTAGTAGCGAAAGGACAGGGAAGTATAACTATGGCTACACCTTC	CASSSERTGKYNYGYTF
TRBV7-2	TRBJ2-5	once	TRBD1	TGTGCCAGCAGCTTTCAACAGGGGAGCGGAGAGACCCAGTACTTC	CASSFQQGSGETQYF
TRBV28	TRBJ2-3	.	TRBD1	TGTGCCAGCAGTCCCACAGGGGCAACTCGGGCAGATACGCAGTATTTT	CASSPTGATRADTQYF
TRBV15	TRBJ1-4	few	.	TGTGCCACCAGCAGAGATCTGGGACTGGGTGAAAAACTGTTTTTT	CATSRDLGLGEKLFF
TRBV6-1	TRBJ2-7	.	TRBD2	TGTGCCAGCAGTGAAGCCGCGGGGGGGTCCGAGCAGTACTTC	CASSEAAGGSEQYF
TRBV18	TRBJ2-5	.	TRBD1	TGTGCCAGCTCACCACGGGGGACAGTCCCCTACCAAGAGACCCAGTACTTC	CASSPRGTVPYQETQYF
TRBV30	TRBJ1-2	.	TRBD1	TGTGCCTGGAGAGGAAAGGACAGGGCCCCCTATGGCTACACCTTC	CAWRGKDRAPYGYTF
TRBV7-2	TRBJ1-5	.	.	TGTGCCAGCACCCCCGGTGGGGCCGGTCTTGAGCCCCAGCATTTT	CASTPGGAGLEPQHF